These 18 T cell receptor beta chains came from one sample sequenced in a study of PD-L1 blockade in urothelial cancer. Sequencing was performed with immunoSEQ multiplex PCR; in TCRdb, only in-frame clones are kept and a portion is missing. The data show approximately 100,000 clones, approximately 88% seen once. As to time point: pretreatment peripheral blood. The input for sequencing was PBMCs, taken around atezolizumab (anti-PD-L1) treatment. These TCRs come from a woman aged 80 or older with urothelial cancer.

The chain joins TRBV5-4 to TRBJ2-7; perhaps TRBD1 as D (7 bases). V gave up 7 bases and J gave up 1 base, with 15 bases separating them. Germline V lookup: CDR1 SGHNT, CDR2 YYREEE (reference sequence). The CDR3 extends over 14 amino acids. CDR3 amino acids: CASSPRDSSYEQYF. The CDR3, as DNA: TGTGCCAGCTCACCGCGGGACAGTTCCTACGAGCAGTACTTC. Drawing the rest from reference TRBV5-4 and TRBJ2-7, the complete variable domain is ETGVTQSPTHLIKTRGQQVTLRCSSQSGHNTVSWYQQALGQGPQFIFQYYREEENGRGNFPPRFSGLQFPNYSSELNVNALELDDSALYLCASSPRDSSYEQYFGPGTRLTVT.

The V call is TRBV19, the J call TRBJ2-7; a possible D gene is TRBD2 (5 bases). Germline V CDR1 and CDR2: LNHDA, SQIVND (reference sequence). The CDR3 covers 14 residues. V was trimmed by 6 bases and J by 5 bases, leaving 17 bases between them. CDR3 loop: CASRKGRGYNEQYF. The CDR3 DNA follows: TGTGCCAGTAGAAAGGGTCGGGGATACAACGAGCAGTACTTC.

The chain has TRBV5-1 and TRBJ1-2; no clear D gene. This CDR3 spans 13 amino acids. V gave up 5 bases and J gave up 5 bases, with 13 bases separating them. Looked up from germline, CDR1 is SGHRS and CDR2 is YFSETQ. The CDR3 DNA is TGCGCCAGCAGGCGGGAGGCCGCGTATGGCTACACCTTC. The encoded protein is CASRREAAYGYTF. The variable domain in full, with the rest retrieved from reference TRBV5-1 and TRBJ1-2, is KAGVTQTPRYLIKTRGQQVTLSCSPISGHRSVSWYQQTPGQGLQFLFEYFSETQRNKGNFPGRFSGRQFSNSRSEMNVSTLELGDSALYLCASRREAAYGYTFGSGTRLTVV.

The CDR3 bases are TGTGCCAGCAGCCATGTAGCGGGTGGCCAAGAGACCCAGTACTTC. It yields the protein CASSHVAGGQETQYF. The chain couples TRBV14 to TRBJ2-5; 7 bases are a match to TRBD2. Germline trimming cut 3 bases from V and 1 base from J; bases unmatched to any gene: 5. This CDR3 spans 15 amino acids. CDR1 and CDR2 (germline): SGHDN, FVKESK.

The rearrangement joins TRBV28 to TRBJ2-7; D is undetermined. CDR1 is MDHEN and CDR2 is SYDVKM in the germline V gene. V was trimmed by 5 bases and J by 6 bases, leaving 14 bases between them. This CDR3 is 13 amino acids long. CDR3 sequence: CASSPFRYGEQYF. DNA for the CDR3: TGTGCCAGCAGTCCTTTTCGGTACGGCGAGCAGTACTTC.

Turning to this clone: The sample contains more than one DNA sequence encoding this CDR3. V is TRBV28 and J is TRBJ1-2; 8 positions agree with TRBD1. The CDR3 sequence is 13 residues long. Trimming cost V 6 bases and J 6 bases; bases outside gene matches: 6. Germline values: CDR1 MDHEN, CDR2 SYDVKM. DNA of the CDR3: TGTGCCAGCAGACCGACAGGGGTCGATGGCTACACCTTC. This codes for CASRPTGVDGYTF.

This clone was recorded a few times. The rearrangement links TRBV19 to TRBJ1-5; no firm D call. This CDR3 has 15 amino acids. V was clipped by 5 bases and J by 2 bases, with 13 bases between them. Germline CDR1 is LNHDA and CDR2 is SQIVND (reference sequence). CDR3 amino acids: CASSPSGGGNQPQHF. The CDR3 DNA is TGTGCCAGTAGTCCCTCGGGTGGAGGCAATCAGCCCCAGCATTTT.

The chain couples TRBV20-1 to TRBJ1-4; a possible D gene is TRBD1 (5 bases). V dropped 6 bases and J dropped 8 bases, with 10 bases sitting between them. This CDR3 spans 11 amino acids. Germline lookup yields CDR1 DFQATT and CDR2 SNEGSKA (reference sequence). The CDR3 DNA reads TGCAGTGCAGGGGTGAGAGAAAAACTGTTTTTT. Its translation is CSAGVREKLFF.

The chain combines TRBV28 with TRBJ1-5; 9 bases are shared with TRBD1. The CDR3 is 14 residues long. The germline V gene has CDR1 MDHEN and CDR2 SYDVKM. The trim removed 4 bases at V and 5 bases at J, leaving 3 bases unmatched. CDR3 DNA: TGTGCCAGCAGTTCTACAGGGGGCTATCAGCCCCAGCATTTT. This gives the protein CASSSTGGYQPQHF.

CDR3 loop: CASSPNLQGGTEAFF. In DNA, the CDR3 is TGTGCCAGCAGCCCCAACCTTCAGGGGGGCACTGAAGCTTTCTTT. This chain uses TRBV2 with TRBJ1-1; 7 positions match TRBD1. The J segment lost 4 bases and the V segment lost 6 bases, leaving 11 bases of the junction unmatched. CDR3 length: 15 residues. CDR1 and CDR2 (germline): SNHLY, FYNNEI.

The chain has TRBV15 and TRBJ2-1; 10 nucleotides line up with TRBD2. Trimming cost V 6 bases and J 7 bases; bases outside gene matches: 6. Germline V lookup: CDR1 LNHNV, CDR2 YYDKDF (reference sequence). The CDR3 loop spans 14 amino acids. In DNA, the CDR3 is TGTGCCACCAGGATTAGCGGGAGGTGGAATGAGCAGTTCTTC. Translated, it gives CATRISGRWNEQFF.

The gene calls are TRBV30 and TRBJ1-4; a possible D gene is TRBD1 (5 bases). The germline gives CDR1 GTSNPN, CDR2 SVGIG (reference sequence). V lost 3 bases to trimming and J lost 1 base, with 12 bases between them. The CDR3 is 15 amino acids. CDR3 coding DNA: TGTGCCTGGAGCGTTGACAGAAGAACTAATGAAAAACTGTTTTTT. Amino acid sequence: CAWSVDRRTNEKLFF.

This CDR3 reads CARPREGRYYEQFF. In nucleotides, the CDR3 is TGTGCCAGGCCGCGGGAGGGCCGGTATTATGAGCAGTTCTTC. The chain links TRBV6-4 to TRBJ2-1; 9 bases are a match to TRBD2. Trimming took 9 bases from V and 8 from J; bases not matched to a gene: 11. Germline CDR1 MRHNA, CDR2 SNTAGT. This CDR3 region has 14 residues.

V is TRBV27 and J is TRBJ2-6; D gene uncertain. CDR1 MNHEY and CDR2 SMNVEV come from the germline V gene (reference sequence). The germline V and J ends were trimmed by 6 bases and 1 base, with 7 bases remaining between them. This CDR3 spans 14 amino acids. The CDR3 coding sequence is TGTGCCAGCAGCAGGATTTCTGGGGCCAACGTCCTGACTTTC. This sequence encodes CASSRISGANVLTF.

This clone has just a few counts. The J gene is TRBJ1-1, the V gene TRBV4-1, with a tentative D call TRBD1 (5 bases). CDR3 length equals 14 residues. Trimming shortened V by 6 bases and J by 4 bases, and 15 bases separated the two germline ends. CDR1 and CDR2 (germline): MGHRA, YSYEKL. The CDR3 protein is CASRGGTVGTEAFF. As DNA, the CDR3 is TGCGCCAGCAGGGGAGGGACCGTGGGCACTGAAGCTTTCTTT.

This clone occurred once. J is TRBJ1-5 and V is TRBV5-4; D is unclear. This CDR3 spans 16 amino acids. Germline CDR1 is SGHNT and CDR2 is YYREEE (reference sequence). Deletions cut 0 bases from V and 4 bases from J, with 14 bases between. The CDR3 DNA reads TGTGCCAGCAGCTTGGGCGGAGGGTCCACAAATCAGCCCCAGCATTTT. It yields the protein CASSLGGGSTNQPQHF.

The CDR3 DNA follows: TGTGCCTGGGCCCTAGCCTTCCAAGAGACCCAGTACTTC. Translated, it gives CAWALAFQETQYF. The chain joins TRBV30 to TRBJ2-5, with a possible D match to TRBD2 (5 bases). Trimming removed 5 bases from V and 1 base from J, with 11 bases in between. Germline V gives CDR1 GTSNPN, CDR2 SVGIG (reference sequence). The CDR3 is 13 amino acids. Based on the CDR3 plus reference TRBV30 and TRBJ2-5, the full variable domain is SQTIHQWPATLVQPVGSPLSLECTVEGTSNPNLYWYRQAAGRGLQLLFYSVGIGQISSEVPQNLSASRPQDRQFILSSKKLLLSDSGFYLCAWALAFQETQYFGPGTRLLVL.

The CDR3 is CASSPRAEMNTEAFF. Here the CDR3 DNA reads TGCGCCAGCAGCCCGAGGGCAGAGATGAACACTGAAGCTTTCTTT. The gene calls are TRBV5-1 and TRBJ1-1, with D unresolved. Germline lookup yields CDR1 SGHRS and CDR2 YFSETQ. Trimming took off 4 bases at V and 0 bases at J, with 13 bases between the two ends. The CDR3 extends over 15 amino acids.